These T cell receptor beta chains were read from a single sample in a study of CD8+CD57+ T cells in acquired aplastic anemia. TCRdb analysed the reads with MiXCR anew, one entry per CDR3 protein. Of hundreds of thousands of distinct CDR3 sequences in the sample, about two thirds were seen once. The specimen was sorted CD4+, CD8+, or CD8+CD57+ T cells (not recorded which) from PBMCs. The receptor source for this set is a human donor in good health, serving as a control. CDR3s include the opening cysteine and the closing phenylalanine or tryptophan. A D gene is named only where the DNA matches it firmly. Clone size is not always given. Where it is, it says once, few, many or a class for expanded clones.

d_gene | j_gene | v_gene | len | abundance | CDR3nt | CDR3aa
- | TRBJ2-7 | TRBV7-2 | 16 | - | TGTGCCAGCAGCTTAGGGCGTGCACACCATACCTACGAGCAGTACTTC | CASSLGRAHHTYEQYF
TRBD2 | TRBJ2-1 | TRBV24-1 | 14 | - | TGTGCCACCAGTGATTTTCCTAGCGGGAATGAGCAGTTCTTC | CATSDFPSGNEQFF
- | TRBJ1-4 | TRBV6-1 | 14 | many | TGTGCCAGCAGTGCGTTCCGTACCAATGAAAAACTGTTTTTT | CASSAFRTNEKLFF
- | TRBJ2-6 | TRBV5-6 | 16 | - | TGTGCCAGCAGCAACTATGGCTTTACTGGGGCCAACGTCCTGACTTTC | CASSNYGFTGANVLTF
- | TRBJ2-3 | TRBV5-5 | 12 | many | TGTGCCAGCAGCCCAGGGTCAGATACGCAGTATTTT | CASSPGSDTQYF
- | TRBJ1-1 | TRBV15 | 11 | - | TGTGCCACCAGCACGCCGGCTGTAGGTTTCTTT | CATSTPAVGFF
TRBD1 | TRBJ1-2 | TRBV6-2/TRBV6-3 | 14 | - | TGTGCCAGCAGGCTGACAGGGGTGGGGGATGGCTACACCTTC | CASRLTGVGDGYTF
- | TRBJ1-6 | TRBV7-2 | 12 | - | TGTGCCAGCAGCTTGCAGGGTACCCCCCTCCACTTT | CASSLQGTPLHF
- | TRBJ1-1 | TRBV29-1 | 10 | - | TGCAGCGCCGTACTTACCGAAGCTTTCTTT | CSAVLTEAFF
- | TRBJ1-2 | TRBV25-1 | 13 | few | TGTGCCAGCAGTCCCGAGGTTAACTATGGCTACACCTTC | CASSPEVNYGYTF
- | TRBJ1-6 | TRBV7-2 | 14 | few | - | CASSSDGPEQYFGF
TRBD1 | TRBJ1-6 | TRBV5-1 | 14 | - | TGCGCCAGCAGTAGGGGACAGGGCGATTCACCCCTCCACTTT | CASSRGQGDSPLHF
- | TRBJ1-6 | TRBV7-6 | 15 | - | TGTGCTAGCAGCTTAGTGGAGAACACTGAGGCTTTCTTTCACTTT | CASSLVENTEAFFHF
TRBD2 | TRBJ2-7 | TRBV9 | 14 | - | TGTGCCAGCAGCGGGGCGGGGGGTACGCAGTATTTGGACTTC | CASSGAGGTQYLDF
TRBD1 | TRBJ1-4 | TRBV20-1 | 16 | - | TGCAGTGCTAGAGATCGGGACAGGGGGAATAATGAAAAACTGTTTTTT | CSARDRDRGNNEKLFF
TRBD1 | TRBJ1-1 | TRBV20-1 | 14 | - | TGCAGTGCTGCGCAGCATGGGACAGGCCCTGAAGCTTTCTTT | CSAAQHGTGPEAFF
- | TRBJ2-7 | TRBV25-1 | 14 | many | TGTGCCAGCAGTACGATGGCCGTGGTGCGTGAGCAGTACTTC | CASSTMAVVREQYF
- | TRBJ1-5 | TRBV11-2 | 12 | - | TGTGCCAGCAGCGCTGGTCCACAGCCCCAGCATTTT | CASSAGPQPQHF
- | TRBJ2-3 | TRBV9 | 17 | - | TGTGCCAGCAGCGTCCGCCCCCAAAACACCGGGGAGCATACGCAGTATTTT | CASSVRPQNTGEHTQYF
- | TRBJ2-7 | TRBV7-3 | 14 | many | TGTGCCAGCAGCTTAACGGTGGGGCGGAACGAGCAGTACTTC | CASSLTVGRNEQYF
- | TRBJ2-3 | TRBV9 | 13 | few | TGTGCCAGCAGCACCAGGGTACCAGATACGCAGTATTTT | CASSTRVPDTQYF
- | TRBJ1-2 | TRBV6-1 | 14 | few | TGTGCCAGCACCGAGGGAGTTTCTTTCTATGGCTACACCTTC | CASTEGVSFYGYTF
- | TRBJ1-2 | TRBV19 | 13 | - | TGTGCCAGTAGTAGGTGGGGGAACTATGGCTACACCTTC | CASSRWGNYGYTF
- | TRBJ2-3 | TRBV9 | 14 | - | TGTGCCAGCAGCGTAGCACAGAACAAGGATCAGCACTATTTT | CASSVAQNKDQHYF
TRBD1 | TRBJ1-2 | TRBV20-1 | 16 | - | TGCAGTGCTAGAGAACACGGACAGGGACCTAACTATGGCTACACCTTC | CSAREHGQGPNYGYTF